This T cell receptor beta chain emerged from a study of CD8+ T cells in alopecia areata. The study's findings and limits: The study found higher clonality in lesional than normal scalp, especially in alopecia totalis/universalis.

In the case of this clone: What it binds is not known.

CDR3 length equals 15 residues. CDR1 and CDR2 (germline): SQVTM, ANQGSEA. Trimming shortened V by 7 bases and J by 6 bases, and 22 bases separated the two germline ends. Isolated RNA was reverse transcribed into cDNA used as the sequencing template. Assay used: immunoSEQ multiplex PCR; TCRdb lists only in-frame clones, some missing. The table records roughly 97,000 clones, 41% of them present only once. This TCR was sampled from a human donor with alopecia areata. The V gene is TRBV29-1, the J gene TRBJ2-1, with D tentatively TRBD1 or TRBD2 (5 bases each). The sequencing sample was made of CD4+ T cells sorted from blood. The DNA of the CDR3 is TGCAGCGCTGAGGTACGGGGCGGAGTCGGCAATGAGCAGTTCTTC. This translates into CSAEVRGGVGNEQFF.